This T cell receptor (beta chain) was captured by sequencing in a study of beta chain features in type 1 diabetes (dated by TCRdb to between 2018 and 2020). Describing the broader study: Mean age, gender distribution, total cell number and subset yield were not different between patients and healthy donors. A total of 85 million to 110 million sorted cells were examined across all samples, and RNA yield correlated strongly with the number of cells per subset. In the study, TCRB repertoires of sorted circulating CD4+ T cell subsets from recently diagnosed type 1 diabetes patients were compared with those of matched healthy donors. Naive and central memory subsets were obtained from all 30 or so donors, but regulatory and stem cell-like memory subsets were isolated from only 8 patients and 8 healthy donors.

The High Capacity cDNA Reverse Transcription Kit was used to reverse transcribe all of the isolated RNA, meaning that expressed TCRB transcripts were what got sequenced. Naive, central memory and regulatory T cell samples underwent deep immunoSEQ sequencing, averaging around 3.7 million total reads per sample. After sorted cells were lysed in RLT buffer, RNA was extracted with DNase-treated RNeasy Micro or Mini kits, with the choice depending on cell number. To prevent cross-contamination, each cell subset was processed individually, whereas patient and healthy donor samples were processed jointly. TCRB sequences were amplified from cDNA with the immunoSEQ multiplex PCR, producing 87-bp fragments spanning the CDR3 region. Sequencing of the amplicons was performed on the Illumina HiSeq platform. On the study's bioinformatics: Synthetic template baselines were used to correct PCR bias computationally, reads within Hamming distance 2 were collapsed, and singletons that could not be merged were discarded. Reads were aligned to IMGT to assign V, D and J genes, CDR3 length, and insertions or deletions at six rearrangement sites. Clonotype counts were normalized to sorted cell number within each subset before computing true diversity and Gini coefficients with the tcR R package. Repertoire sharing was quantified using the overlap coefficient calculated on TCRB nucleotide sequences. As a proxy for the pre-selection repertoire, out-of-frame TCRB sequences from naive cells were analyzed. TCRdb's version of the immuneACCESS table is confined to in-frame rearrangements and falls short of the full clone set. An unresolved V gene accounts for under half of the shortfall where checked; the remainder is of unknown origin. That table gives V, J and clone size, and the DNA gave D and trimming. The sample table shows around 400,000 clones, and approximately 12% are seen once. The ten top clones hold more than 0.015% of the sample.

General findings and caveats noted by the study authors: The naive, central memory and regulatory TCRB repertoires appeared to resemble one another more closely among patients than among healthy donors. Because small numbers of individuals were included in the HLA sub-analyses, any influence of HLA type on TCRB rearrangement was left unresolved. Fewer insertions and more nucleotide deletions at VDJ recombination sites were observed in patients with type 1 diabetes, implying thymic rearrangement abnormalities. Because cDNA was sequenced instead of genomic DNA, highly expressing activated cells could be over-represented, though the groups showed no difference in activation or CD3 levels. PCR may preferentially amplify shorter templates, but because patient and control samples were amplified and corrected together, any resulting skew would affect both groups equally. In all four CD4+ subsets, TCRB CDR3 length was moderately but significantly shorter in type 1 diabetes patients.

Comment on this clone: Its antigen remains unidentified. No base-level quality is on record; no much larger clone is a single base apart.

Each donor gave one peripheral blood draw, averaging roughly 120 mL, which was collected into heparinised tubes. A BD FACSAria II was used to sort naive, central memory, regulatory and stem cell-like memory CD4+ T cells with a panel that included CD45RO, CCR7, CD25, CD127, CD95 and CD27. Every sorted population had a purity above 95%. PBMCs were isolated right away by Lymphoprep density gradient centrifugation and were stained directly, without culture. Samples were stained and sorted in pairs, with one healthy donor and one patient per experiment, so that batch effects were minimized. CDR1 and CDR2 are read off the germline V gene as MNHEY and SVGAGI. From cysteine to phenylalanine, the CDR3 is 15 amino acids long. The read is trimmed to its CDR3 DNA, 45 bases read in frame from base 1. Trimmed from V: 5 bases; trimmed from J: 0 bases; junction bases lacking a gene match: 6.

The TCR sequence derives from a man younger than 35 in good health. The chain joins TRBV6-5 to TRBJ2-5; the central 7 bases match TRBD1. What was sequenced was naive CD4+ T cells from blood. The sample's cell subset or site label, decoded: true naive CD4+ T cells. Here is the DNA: TGTGCCAGCAGTCGACAGGGTTATAACCAAGAGACCCAGTACTTC. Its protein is CASSRQGYNQETQYF.